This T cell receptor (beta chain) was recorded in a study of control samples from healthy donors and cancer patients. Trimming took 4 bases from V and 4 from J, leaving 12 bases between them. Germline V gives CDR1 SNHLY, CDR2 FYNNEI. The CDR3 is 14 amino acids. TCRdb's copy holds only in-frame clones and misses some; the assay was immunoSEQ multiplex PCR. The data hold tens of thousands of clones, with over 85% observed a single time. The rearrangement uses TRBV2 and TRBJ2-3; tentative D call: TRBD2 (6 bases). The specimen was blood. This receptor was obtained from a man aged 50 or older in good health. The CDR3 DNA follows: TGTGCCAGCAGTGCTCCTGGAGGGGCAGATACGCAGTATTTT. It yields the protein CASSAPGGADTQYF.